The rows below give T cell receptor beta chains drawn from one sample of a study of shared clonotypes between healthy human individuals. Here immunoSEQ multiplex PCR was the method, and the copy in TCRdb shows in-frame clones only, minus some. The repertoire holds 2 million to 3 million clones, with 80% to 95% as singletons. Sequencing was carried out using naive CD4+ T cells from PBMCs. All receptors derive from a young man in good health. Some clones in this sample may be carry-over from other donors' samples. The conserved cysteine and the conserved F or W are not part of the CDR3 here. The order of the fields is CDR3 protein, V gene, J gene.

CDR3: ASSTPQNTEAF; V: TRBV27; J: TRBJ1-1
CDR3: ASSSAGQGNYGYT; V: TRBV28; J: TRBJ1-2
CDR3: ASQGGPQETQY; V: TRBV10-3; J: TRBJ2-5
CDR3: ASSRDRGILYGYT; V: TRBV4-2; J: TRBJ1-2
CDR3: ASSGGLAANEQF; V: TRBV5-1; J: TRBJ2-1
CDR3: ASSLLRQGAVYEQY; V: TRBV27; J: TRBJ2-7
CDR3: ASSPEPGTGELF; V: TRBV7-3; J: TRBJ2-2
CDR3: ASSPTGASSYNSPLH; V: TRBV4-1; J: TRBJ1-6
CDR3: ASSPGREQY; V: TRBV18; J: TRBJ2-7
CDR3: ASSGVSYYGYT; V: TRBV5-1; J: TRBJ1-2
CDR3: ASSGGTEAF; V: TRBV19; J: TRBJ1-1
CDR3: ASSVYGGGEPGRRNEQF; V: TRBV11-2; J: TRBJ2-1
CDR3: ASSWGRGTQPQH; V: TRBV6-5; J: TRBJ1-5
CDR3: ASSFREAERGYT; V: TRBV28; J: TRBJ1-2
CDR3: ASSQISGTSTQY; V: TRBV4-1; J: TRBJ2-3
CDR3: ASSYSMSETQY; V: TRBV6-5; J: TRBJ2-5
CDR3: ASSLDRSGSRGYT; V: TRBV5-1; J: TRBJ1-2
CDR3: ASIPSRKDYEQY; V: TRBV6-1; J: TRBJ2-7
CDR3: ASSQLLAGVSWETQY; V: TRBV4-1; J: TRBJ2-5
CDR3: ASSLLSLGRGFSNQPQH; V: TRBV28; J: TRBJ1-5
CDR3: ASSPSSLGGNTIY; V: TRBV9; J: TRBJ1-3
CDR3: ASSIGEIRQPQH; V: TRBV19; J: TRBJ1-5
CDR3: ASSPSGTTNEKLF; V: TRBV5-1; J: TRBJ1-4
CDR3: ASSGRVNTEAF; V: TRBV28; J: TRBJ1-1